This T cell receptor beta chain came from a study of T and B cells in COVID-19 patients. Study findings and constraints: Patients with COVID-19 reportedly showed strongly skewed T cell receptor beta variable and joining gene usage.

The sample holds a few counts of this clonotype. The antigen is undetermined. Per germline, CDR1 MNHEY and CDR2 SMNVEV (reference sequence). This CDR3 contains 13 residues. Trimming removed 3 bases from V and 1 base from J, with 6 bases in between. Blood genomic DNA input for TRB amplification was about 240-550 ng. TRB rearrangements were amplified by multiplex PCR with BIOMED2 TRB-A/B primers. MiXCR, run by TCRdb on the multiplex PCR reads, gives a single entry per CDR3 protein. The table includes approximately 15,000 distinct CDR3 sequences, 25% to 35% detected once. Material: blood. The chain is built from TRBV27 and TRBJ1-1, with unresolved D. This sequence originates from a human donor who had recovered from COVID-19. DNA for the CDR3: TGTGCCAGCAGTTTTTCGAGGAACACTGAAGCTTTCTTT. Residues: CASSFSRNTEAFF.